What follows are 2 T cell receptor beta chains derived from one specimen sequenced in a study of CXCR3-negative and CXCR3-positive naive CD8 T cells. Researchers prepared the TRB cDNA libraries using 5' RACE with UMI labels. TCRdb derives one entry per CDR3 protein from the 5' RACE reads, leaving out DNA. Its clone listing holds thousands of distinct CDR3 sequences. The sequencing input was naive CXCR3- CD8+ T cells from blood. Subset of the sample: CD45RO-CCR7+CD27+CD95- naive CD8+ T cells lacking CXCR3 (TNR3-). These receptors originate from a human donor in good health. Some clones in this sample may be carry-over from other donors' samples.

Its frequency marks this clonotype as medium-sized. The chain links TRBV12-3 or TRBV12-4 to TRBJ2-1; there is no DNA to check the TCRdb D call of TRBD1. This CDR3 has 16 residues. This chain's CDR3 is CASSFPQDPERNEQFF.

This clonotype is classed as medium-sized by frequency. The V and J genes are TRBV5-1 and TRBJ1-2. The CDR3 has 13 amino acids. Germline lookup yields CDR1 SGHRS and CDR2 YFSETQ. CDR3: CASRAVANYGYTF. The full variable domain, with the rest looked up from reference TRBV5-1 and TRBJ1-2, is KAGVTQTPRYLIKTRGQQVTLSCSPISGHRSVSWYQQTPGQGLQFLFEYFSETQRNKGNFPGRFSGRQFSNSRSEMNVSTLELGDSALYLCASRAVANYGYTFGSGTRLTVV.